This TCR beta chain was profiled in a study of blood T cells in healthy people across ages. Whole-study findings and limits: Naive CD4+ cell counts and diversity both ran higher in long-lived than in aged donors.

V shed 1 base and J 10 bases; nucleotides not matched to a gene: 7. This CDR3 is built from 14 residues. The germline gives CDR1 PRHDT, CDR2 FYEKMQ (reference sequence). Note on this clonotype: What it binds is not known.

A J-beta primer mix and a sample-barcoded 5' primer were used in a second PCR of roughly 7 to 12 cycles. A template-switch adaptor containing 12 random nucleotides labeled each cDNA molecule. Each CDR3 protein gets one entry after TCRdb re-called the 5' RACE reads with MiXCR. The sample comprises around 1,800,000 distinct CDR3 sequences, 39% of which are singletons, and roughly 23% rests with the top ten. The chain employs TRBV13 and TRBJ2-1; 7 bases agree with TRBD1. Sequenced sample: blood. This TCR was recovered from a human donor in good health. The CDR3 spells CASSLVEGGGEQFF. CDR3 DNA sequence: TGTGCCAGCAGCTTAGTTGAAGGGGGCGGCGAGCAGTTCTTC. Looking up the rest from reference TRBV13 and TRBJ2-1 gives the full variable domain: AAGVIQSPRHLIKEKRETATLKCYPIPRHDTVYWYQQGPGQDPQFLISFYEKMQSDKGSIPDRFSAQQFSDYHSELNMSSLELGDSALYFCASSLVEGGGEQFFGPGTRLTVL.